This is a list of T cell receptor beta chains from one sample in a study of T cells in Graves' hyperthyroidism and ophthalmopathy. TCRdb reprocessed the multiplex PCR reads with MiXCR, giving one entry per CDR3 protein. The profile covers 500,000 to 800,000 distinct CDR3 sequences, with about 15% appearing a single time and around an eighth taken by the ten largest. Source material: blood. The receptors come from a woman aged 50 to 65 with Graves' ophthalmopathy. The CDR3 runs from the conserved cysteine through the conserved F or W. A D gene is named only where the DNA matches it firmly. Only some rows state a clone size, as once, few, many or a class for expanded clones.

length	D	size	V	J	DNA	CDR3
15	NA	many	TRBV20-1	TRBJ2-7	TGCAGTGCTAGAGTCCTGAGTTGGGTGGCCTACGAGCAGTACTTC	CSARVLSWVAYEQYF
12	NA	many	TRBV20-1	TRBJ1-2	TGCAGTGCTAGAGACAGGGGCACGGGCTACACCTTC	CSARDRGTGYTF
15	TRBD1	many	TRBV6-1	TRBJ2-7	TGTGCCAGCGGACGGGGACAGGGGCGAGCCTACGAGCAGTACTTC	CASGRGQGRAYEQYF
15	TRBD2	few	TRBV29-1	TRBJ2-5	TGCAGCGTTGCGGAACTAGCGGGGTTGCAAGAGACCCAGTACTTC	CSVAELAGLQETQYF
14	TRBD1	few	TRBV7-2	TRBJ2-2	TGTGCCAGCAGATATATCACAGGGGCCGGGGAGCTGTTTTTT	CASRYITGAGELFF
17	TRBD1	NA	TRBV25-1	TRBJ2-1	TGTGCCAGCAGTGAATTTTCCCTAGGACAGGGGAAGTATGAGCAGTTCTTC	CASSEFSLGQGKYEQFF
13	TRBD1	NA	TRBV24-1	TRBJ1-1	TGTGCCTCACGGGACAGGAAGAACACTGAAGCTTTCTTT	CASRDRKNTEAFF
16	TRBD2	few	TRBV27	TRBJ2-7	TGTGCCAGCAGTCCAGGCCCTAGCGGGAGGGCCCATGAGCAGTACTTC	CASSPGPSGRAHEQYF
14	NA	many	TRBV6-1	TRBJ1-4	TGTGCCAGCAGTAAACAGGGTGGGGATGAAAAACTGTTTTTT	CASSKQGGDEKLFF
15	TRBD2	many	TRBV24-1	TRBJ2-1	TGTGCCACCAGTTTGAGCGGGAGGCAATACAATGAGCAGTTCTTC	CATSLSGRQYNEQFF
18	TRBD1	NA	TRBV9	TRBJ1-1	TGTGCCAGCAGCTCAACATCCGGGACAGGGGGCGGAGGCACTGAAGCTTTCTTT	CASSSTSGTGGGGTEAFF
13	NA	NA	TRBV19	TRBJ1-2	TGTGCCAGTAGTATAGTCCGCCGGGGCACTTACACCTTC	CASSIVRRGTYTF
15	TRBD2	NA	TRBV28	TRBJ2-3	TGTGCCAGCAGTGGAATAGCGGGAGCCCCACTTCCGCAGTATTTT	CASSGIAGAPLPQYF
19	TRBD2	NA	TRBV6-2/TRBV6-3	TRBJ2-1	TGTGCCAGCAGTTACTACAGGACTAGCGGGAGGGCCTGGGAAAATGAGCAGTTCTTC	CASSYYRTSGRAWENEQFF
13	NA	many	TRBV5-8	TRBJ1-2	TGTGCCAGCAGCCCGGGAGAGGGACTCGGCTACACCTTC	CASSPGEGLGYTF
16	TRBD1	NA	TRBV19	TRBJ2-3	TGTGCCAGTACCTCCCCCGGAACAGGGGTTGTGAATACGCAGTATTTT	CASTSPGTGVVNTQYF
15	NA	many	TRBV7-9	TRBJ2-2	TGTGCCAGCAGCCCGGTCGACAAGAACACCGGGGAGCTGTTTTTT	CASSPVDKNTGELFF
14	NA	many	TRBV27	TRBJ2-7	TGTGCCAGCAGTTTCTTGGGGTCTACCTACGAGCAGTACTTC	CASSFLGSTYEQYF
14	TRBD2	many	TRBV3-1	TRBJ2-3	TGTGCCAGCAGCCAAGTGGCCAGCGGGACTTCGCAGTATTTT	CASSQVASGTSQYF
12	NA	NA	TRBV9	TRBJ2-1	TGTGCCAGCAGCGCCCGGCGCCATGAGCAGTTCTTC	CASSARRHEQFF
12	NA	many	TRBV6-2/TRBV6-3	TRBJ2-5	TGTGCCAGCAAGAATGGGCAAGAGACCCAGTACTTC	CASKNGQETQYF
13	NA	many	TRBV9	TRBJ2-1	TGTGCCAGCAGCGTATCGAATTACAATGAGCAGTTCTTC	CASSVSNYNEQFF
13	TRBD1	many	TRBV20-1	TRBJ1-1	TGCAGTGCTCACTATAGTAGGGGGCCTGACGCTTTCTTT	CSAHYSRGPDAFF
12	NA	many	TRBV20-1	TRBJ2-5	TGCAGTGCTAGAGGTTGGGCGGAGACCCAGTACTTC	CSARGWAETQYF
16	TRBD1	NA	TRBV19	TRBJ1-2	TGTGCCAGTACCTCCCCCGGGGGCGACAGGGGCTATGGCTACACCTTC	CASTSPGGDRGYGYTF
16	NA	many	TRBV3-1	TRBJ2-5	TGTGCCAGCAGCCACCGGCAGGGGCCCTTCCGAGAGACCCAGTACTTC	CASSHRQGPFRETQYF
15	TRBD2	NA	TRBV5-1	TRBJ2-2	TGCGCCAGCAGATTGGTAGCGGGTAACACCGGGGAGCTGTTTTTT	CASRLVAGNTGELFF
16	TRBD2	few	TRBV29-1	TRBJ2-7	TGCAGCGTTGGAGGACTAGCGGGAGCCTACTCCTACGAGCAGTACTTC	CSVGGLAGAYSYEQYF
15	TRBD2	NA	TRBV10-3	TRBJ2-1	TGTGCCATCAGCATGGGACTAGCGGATTACAATGAGCAGTTCTTC	CAISMGLADYNEQFF
14	NA	NA	TRBV28	TRBJ1-1	TGTGCCAGCAGTCGATCAGGAGGGGTCACTGAAGCTTTCTTT	CASSRSGGVTEAFF
19	TRBD2	NA	TRBV4-2	TRBJ2-3	TGTGCCAGCAGCCAAGACCCCCGGGAGGCTAGCGGGTCCACAGATACGCAGTATTTT	CASSQDPREASGSTDTQYF
15	TRBD1	many	TRBV7-2	TRBJ2-3	TGTGCCAGCAGCCGACAGACAGGGAACGCAGATACGCAGTATTTT	CASSRQTGNADTQYF
19	TRBD2	many	TRBV7-2	TRBJ2-7	TGTGCCAGCAGCACCCCGGGACTAGCGGGAGGGACGGGGCCCTACGAGCAGTACTTC	CASSTPGLAGGTGPYEQYF
15	TRBD2	many	TRBV9	TRBJ2-1	TGTGCCAGCAGCCACGGGACTAGCGGGAGTAATGAGCAGTTCTTC	CASSHGTSGSNEQFF
15	NA	few	TRBV20-1	TRBJ1-2	TGCAGTGCTAGAGATCACACAAACCAGCGCTATGGCTACACCTTC	CSARDHTNQRYGYTF
15	TRBD1	few	TRBV30	TRBJ1-5	TGTGCCTGGAGTGTAGGGACAGGCTACAATCAGCCCCAGCATTTT	CAWSVGTGYNQPQHF
11	TRBD2	once	TRBV19	TRBJ2-1	TGTGCCCGGGGGGACTACAATGAGCAGTTCTTC	CARGDYNEQFF
13	TRBD1	many	TRBV2	TRBJ1-2	TGTGCCAGCGAAGGACAGGGGTCACATGGCTACACCTTC	CASEGQGSHGYTF
13	NA	many	TRBV12-3/TRBV12-4	TRBJ2-5	TGTGCCAGCAGTTCTGTCTTAAGAGAGACCCAGTACTTC	CASSSVLRETQYF
16	NA	many	TRBV6-6	TRBJ2-7	TGTGCCAGCAGTTACGAGAAGGGGAAGGGCTCCTACGAGCAGTACTTC	CASSYEKGKGSYEQYF
16	TRBD2	many	TRBV28	TRBJ2-1	TGTGCCAGCAGTTGGGGCCCTAGCGGGAGAATCCATGAGCAGTTCTTC	CASSWGPSGRIHEQFF
16	TRBD1	NA	TRBV10-3	TRBJ2-3	TGTGCCATCAGTGAGAACAGGGGCGGGAGCACAGATACGCAGTATTTT	CAISENRGGSTDTQYF
17	NA	many	TRBV30	TRBJ2-1	TGTGCCTGGAGTGTATTTGGCCAGGGAAGCGCCTACAATGAGCAGTTCTTC	CAWSVFGQGSAYNEQFF
14	NA	many	TRBV2	TRBJ2-7	TGTGCCAGCAGCGCCCCATCGACAGGGAGGGAGCAGTACTTC	CASSAPSTGREQYF
14	NA	many	TRBV12-3/TRBV12-4	TRBJ2-1	TGTGCCAGCAGTCCGCCGGCGGAGTACAATGAGCAGTTCTTC	CASSPPAEYNEQFF
17	TRBD1	many	TRBV28	TRBJ1-5	TGTGCCAGCAGTTCCACCCACCAGACAGGGTTCACTCAGCCCCAGCATTTT	CASSSTHQTGFTQPQHF
16	TRBD2	many	TRBV30	TRBJ2-1	TGTGCCTGGAGTGTACGGACTAGCGGGAGGTACAATGAGCAGTTCTTC	CAWSVRTSGRYNEQFF
16	TRBD2	NA	TRBV9	TRBJ2-1	TGTGCCAGCAGCGTAGTAATGGCGGGAGGGTCCAATGAGCAGTTCTTC	CASSVVMAGGSNEQFF
14	TRBD2	many	TRBV3-1	TRBJ2-5	TGTGCCAGCAGCCAATGGACTAGACGAGAGACCCAATACTTC	CASSQWTRRETQYF
17	TRBD1	many	TRBV18	TRBJ1-1	TGTGCCAGCTCACCACCGAGGCAGGGGGGGATGAACACTGAAGCTTTCTTT	CASSPPRQGGMNTEAFF
15	TRBD1	many	TRBV12-3/TRBV12-4	TRBJ2-7	TGTGCCAGCAGTTTTTCTGGACAGGGGCACTACGAGCAGTACTTC	CASSFSGQGHYEQYF
16	TRBD2	NA	TRBV4-3	TRBJ2-3	TGCGCCAGCAGCCAAGTAGCGGGGAGGGCCACAGATACGCAGTATTTT	CASSQVAGRATDTQYF
15	TRBD1	few	TRBV19	TRBJ1-2	TGTGCCAGTAGTACCCGGGACAGACCTAACTATGGCTACACCTTC	CASSTRDRPNYGYTF
15	NA	NA	TRBV9	TRBJ2-1	TGTGCCAGCAGCGTATATAGGGCCACCTACAATGAGCAGTTCTTC	CASSVYRATYNEQFF
16	TRBD1	many	TRBV7-9	TRBJ1-3	TGTGCCAGCAGCGAACCACAGGGGACCTCTGGAAACACCATATATTTT	CASSEPQGTSGNTIYF